This TCR beta chain stems from a study of regulatory T cells in long-lasting Graves disease. TCR beta libraries were built with iRepertoire HTBI primers and Arm-PCR of CDR3 regions. From the multiplex PCR reads, TCRdb called clonotypes with MiXCR, one entry per CDR3 protein. The sample includes roughly 420,000 distinct CDR3 sequences, 11% to 15% seen only once; the top ten take approximately 19%. Regarding time point: newly diagnosed GD, antithyroid drugs for less than 3 months. Isolated PBMC RNA provided the starting material for the TCR library. The collection involved drawing around 10 milliliters of peripheral blood into EDTA tubes. This clonotype has at least ten counts. This CDR3 is 16 amino acids long. V was pared by 2 bases and J by 1 base, with 12 bases between. These data are also associated with another study on T cells in Graves' hyperthyroidism and ophthalmopathy.

The clonotype was recovered from a woman in her forties or fifties with Graves disease. The chain combines TRBV12-3 or TRBV12-4 with TRBJ1-5; no clear D. The sequences come from peripheral blood mononuclear cells (PBMCs), collected at new diagnosis, from a patient treated with antithyroid drugs. The DNA for the CDR3 is TGTGCCAGCAGTTTAAGTTACAGAATAAGCAATCAGCCCCAGCATTTT. Translation: CASSLSYRISNQPQHF.